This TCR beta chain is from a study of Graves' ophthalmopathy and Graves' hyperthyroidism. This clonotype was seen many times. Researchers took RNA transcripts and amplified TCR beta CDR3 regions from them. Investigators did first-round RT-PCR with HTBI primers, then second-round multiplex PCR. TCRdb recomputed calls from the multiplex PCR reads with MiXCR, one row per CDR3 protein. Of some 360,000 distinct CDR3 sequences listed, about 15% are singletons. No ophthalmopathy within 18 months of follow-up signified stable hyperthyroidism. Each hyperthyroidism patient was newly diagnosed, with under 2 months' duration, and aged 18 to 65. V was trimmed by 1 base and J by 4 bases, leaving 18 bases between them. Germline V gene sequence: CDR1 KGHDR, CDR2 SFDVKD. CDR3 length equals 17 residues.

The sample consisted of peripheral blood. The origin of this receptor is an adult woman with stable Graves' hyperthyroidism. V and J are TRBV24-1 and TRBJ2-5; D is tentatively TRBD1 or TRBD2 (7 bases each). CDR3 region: CATSDFGGSRGGETQYF. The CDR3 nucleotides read TGTGCCACCAGTGATTTCGGGGGCTCCAGGGGGGGAGAGACCCAGTACTTC.